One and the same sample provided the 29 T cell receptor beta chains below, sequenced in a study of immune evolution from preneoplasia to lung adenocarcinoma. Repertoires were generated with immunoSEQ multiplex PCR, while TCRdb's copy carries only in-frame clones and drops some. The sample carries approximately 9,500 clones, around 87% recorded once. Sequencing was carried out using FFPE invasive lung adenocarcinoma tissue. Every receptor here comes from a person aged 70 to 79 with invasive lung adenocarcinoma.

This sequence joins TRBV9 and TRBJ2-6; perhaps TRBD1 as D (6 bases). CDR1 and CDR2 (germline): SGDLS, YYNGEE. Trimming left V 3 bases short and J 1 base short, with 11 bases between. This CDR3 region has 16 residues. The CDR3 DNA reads TGTGCCAGCAGCGGAGTCAGGGGTTCTGGGGCCAACGTCCTGACTTTC. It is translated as CASSGVRGSGANVLTF.

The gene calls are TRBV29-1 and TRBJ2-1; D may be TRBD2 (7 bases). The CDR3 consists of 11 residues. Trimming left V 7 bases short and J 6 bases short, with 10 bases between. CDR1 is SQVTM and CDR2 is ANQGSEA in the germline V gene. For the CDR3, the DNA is TGCAGCGGAGGGGGGGCCAATGAGCAGTTCTTC. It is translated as CSGGGANEQFF.

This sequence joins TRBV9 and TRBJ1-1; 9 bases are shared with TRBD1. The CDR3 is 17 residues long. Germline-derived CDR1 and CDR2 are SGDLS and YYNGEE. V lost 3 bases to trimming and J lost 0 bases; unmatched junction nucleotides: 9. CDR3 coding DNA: TGTGCCAGCAGCGACCCTGACAGGGGGAGGATGAACACTGAAGCTTTCTTT. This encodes CASSDPDRGRMNTEAFF. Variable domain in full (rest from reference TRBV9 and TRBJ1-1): DSGVTQTPKHLITATGQRVTLRCSPRSGDLSVYWYQQSLDQGLQFLIQYYNGEERAKGNILERFSAQQFPDLHSELNLSSLELGDSALYFCASSDPDRGRMNTEAFFGQGTRLTVV.

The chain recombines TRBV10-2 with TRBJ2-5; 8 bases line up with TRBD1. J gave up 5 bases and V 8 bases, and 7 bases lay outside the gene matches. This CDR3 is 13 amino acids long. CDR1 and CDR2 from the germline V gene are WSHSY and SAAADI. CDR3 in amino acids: CASGWTGRETQYF. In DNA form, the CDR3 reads TGCGCCAGCGGATGGACAGGGCGGGAGACCCAGTACTTC.

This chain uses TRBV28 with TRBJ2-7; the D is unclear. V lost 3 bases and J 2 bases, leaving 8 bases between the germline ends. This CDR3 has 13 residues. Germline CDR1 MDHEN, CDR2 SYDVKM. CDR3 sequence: CASSFAGTYEQYF. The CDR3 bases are TGTGCCAGCAGTTTCGCAGGAACCTACGAGCAGTACTTC.

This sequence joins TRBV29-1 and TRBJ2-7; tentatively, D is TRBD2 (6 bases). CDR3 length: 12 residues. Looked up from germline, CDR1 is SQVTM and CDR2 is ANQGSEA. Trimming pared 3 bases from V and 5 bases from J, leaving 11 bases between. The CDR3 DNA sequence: TGCAGCGTTGAGGAGGGTAAGGACGAGCAGTACTTC. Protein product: CSVEEGKDEQYF.

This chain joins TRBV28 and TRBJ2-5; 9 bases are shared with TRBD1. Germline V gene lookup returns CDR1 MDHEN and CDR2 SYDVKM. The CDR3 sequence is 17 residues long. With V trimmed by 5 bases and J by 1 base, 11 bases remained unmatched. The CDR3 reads CASSTLRDRVGQETQYF. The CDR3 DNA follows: TGTGCCAGCAGTACCCTGAGGGACAGGGTGGGCCAAGAGACCCAGTACTTC.

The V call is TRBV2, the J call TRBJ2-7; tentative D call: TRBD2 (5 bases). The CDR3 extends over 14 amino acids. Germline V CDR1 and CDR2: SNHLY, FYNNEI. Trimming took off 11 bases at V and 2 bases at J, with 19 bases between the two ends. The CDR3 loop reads CASFRTEDAYEQYF. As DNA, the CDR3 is TGTGCCTCCTTTAGGACGGAGGATGCCTACGAGCAGTACTTC.

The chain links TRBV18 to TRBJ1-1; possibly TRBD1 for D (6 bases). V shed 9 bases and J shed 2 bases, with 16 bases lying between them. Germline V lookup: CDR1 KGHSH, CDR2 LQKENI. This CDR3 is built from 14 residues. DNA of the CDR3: TGTGCCAGTTCCCTCTACAGGGTCAACACTGAAGCTTTCTTT. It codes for CASSLYRVNTEAFF.

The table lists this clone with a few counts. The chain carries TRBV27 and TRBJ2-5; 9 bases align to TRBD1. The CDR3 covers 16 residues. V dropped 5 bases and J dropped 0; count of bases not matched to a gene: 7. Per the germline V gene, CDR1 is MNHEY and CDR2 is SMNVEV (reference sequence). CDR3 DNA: TGTGCCAGCAGTCCTCGGACAGGGGCGGACCAAGAGACCCAGTACTTC. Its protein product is CASSPRTGADQETQYF.

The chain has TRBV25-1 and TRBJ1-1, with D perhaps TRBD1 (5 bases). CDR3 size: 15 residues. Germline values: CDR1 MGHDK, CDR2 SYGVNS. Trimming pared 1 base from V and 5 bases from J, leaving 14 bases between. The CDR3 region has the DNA TGTGCCAGCAGTGAATCGGGGGGGGTGTGGACTGAAGCTTTCTTT. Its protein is CASSESGGVWTEAFF.

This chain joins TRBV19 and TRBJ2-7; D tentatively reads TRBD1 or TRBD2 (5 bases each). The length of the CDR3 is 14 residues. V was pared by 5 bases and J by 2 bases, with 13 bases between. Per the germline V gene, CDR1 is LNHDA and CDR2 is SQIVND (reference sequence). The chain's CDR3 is CASSEGSGTYEQYF. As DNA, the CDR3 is TGTGCCAGTAGTGAGGGGTCAGGCACCTACGAGCAGTACTTC.

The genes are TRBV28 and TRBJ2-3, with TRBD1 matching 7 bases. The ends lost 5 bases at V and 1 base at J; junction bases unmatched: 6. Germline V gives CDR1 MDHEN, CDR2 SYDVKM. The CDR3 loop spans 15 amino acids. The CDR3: CASSPGGVGTDTQYF. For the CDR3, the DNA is TGTGCCAGCAGTCCAGGGGGAGTGGGCACAGATACGCAGTATTTT.

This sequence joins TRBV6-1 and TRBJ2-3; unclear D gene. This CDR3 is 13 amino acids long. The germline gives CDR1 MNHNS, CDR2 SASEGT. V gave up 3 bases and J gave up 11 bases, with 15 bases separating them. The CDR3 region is CASSDLTTQRQYF. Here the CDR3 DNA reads TGTGCCAGCAGTGATTTGACCACCCAAAGGCAGTATTTT.

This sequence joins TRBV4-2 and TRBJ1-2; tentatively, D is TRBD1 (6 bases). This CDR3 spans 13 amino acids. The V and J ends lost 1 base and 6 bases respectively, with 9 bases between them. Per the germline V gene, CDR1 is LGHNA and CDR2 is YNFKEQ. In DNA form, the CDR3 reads TGTGCCAGCAGCCAAGCTGGGGGCGATGGCTACACCTTC. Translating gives CASSQAGGDGYTF.

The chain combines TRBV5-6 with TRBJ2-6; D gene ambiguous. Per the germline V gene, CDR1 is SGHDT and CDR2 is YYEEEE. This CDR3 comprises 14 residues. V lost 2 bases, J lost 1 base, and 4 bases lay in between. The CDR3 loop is CASSFFSGANVLTF. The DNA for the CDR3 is TGTGCCAGCAGCTTTTTTTCTGGGGCCAACGTCCTGACTTTC. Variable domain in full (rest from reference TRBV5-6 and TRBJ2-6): DAGVTQSPTHLIKTRGQQVTLRCSPKSGHDTVSWYQQALGQGPQFIFQYYEEEERQRGNFPDRFSGHQFPNYSSELNVNALLLGDSALYLCASSFFSGANVLTFGAGSRLTVL.

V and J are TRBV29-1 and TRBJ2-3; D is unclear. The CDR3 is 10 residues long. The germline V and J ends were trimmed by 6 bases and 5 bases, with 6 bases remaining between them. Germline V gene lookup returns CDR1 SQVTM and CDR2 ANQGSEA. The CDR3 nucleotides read TGCAGCGTCTTGCGAGATACGCAGTATTTT. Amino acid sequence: CSVLRDTQYF.

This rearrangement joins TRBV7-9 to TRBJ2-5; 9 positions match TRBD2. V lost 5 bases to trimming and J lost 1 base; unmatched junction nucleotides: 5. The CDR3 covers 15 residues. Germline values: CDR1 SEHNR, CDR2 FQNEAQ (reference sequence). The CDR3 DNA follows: TGTGCCAGCAGCGTTCGTAGCGGGGGCCAAGAGACCCAGTACTTC. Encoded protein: CASSVRSGGQETQYF.

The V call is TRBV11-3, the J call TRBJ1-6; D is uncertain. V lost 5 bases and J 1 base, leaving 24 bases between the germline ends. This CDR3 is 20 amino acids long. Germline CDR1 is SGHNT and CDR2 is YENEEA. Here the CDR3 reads CASSDGKPGLIWSYNSPLHF. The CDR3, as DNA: TGTGCCAGCAGCGACGGGAAACCGGGCCTTATTTGGTCCTATAATTCACCCCTCCACTTT.

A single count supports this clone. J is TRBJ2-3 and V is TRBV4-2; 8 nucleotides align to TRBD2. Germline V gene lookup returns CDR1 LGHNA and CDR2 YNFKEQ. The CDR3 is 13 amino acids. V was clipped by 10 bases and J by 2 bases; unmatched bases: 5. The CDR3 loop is CATGLATTDTQYF. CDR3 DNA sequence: TGTGCCACCGGACTAGCAACCACAGATACGCAGTATTTT.

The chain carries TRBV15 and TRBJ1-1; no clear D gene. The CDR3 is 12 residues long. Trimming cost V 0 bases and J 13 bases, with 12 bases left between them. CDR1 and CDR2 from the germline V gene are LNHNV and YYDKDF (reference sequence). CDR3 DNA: TGTGCCACCAGCAGAGAAGCGGGGAGGCTTTTCTTT. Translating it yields CATSREAGRLFF.

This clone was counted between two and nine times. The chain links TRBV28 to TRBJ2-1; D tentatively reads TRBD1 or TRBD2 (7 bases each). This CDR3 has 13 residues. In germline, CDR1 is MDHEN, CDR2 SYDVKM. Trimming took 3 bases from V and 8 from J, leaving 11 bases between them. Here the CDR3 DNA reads TGTGCCAGCAGTTTGACAGGGAGGGATGAGCAGTTCTTC. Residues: CASSLTGRDEQFF.

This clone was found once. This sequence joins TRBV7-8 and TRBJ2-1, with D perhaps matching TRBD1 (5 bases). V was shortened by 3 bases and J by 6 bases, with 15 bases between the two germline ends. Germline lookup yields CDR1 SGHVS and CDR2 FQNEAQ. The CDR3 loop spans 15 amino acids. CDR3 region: CASSFYGPGFNEQFF. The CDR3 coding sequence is TGTGCCAGCAGCTTTTATGGACCAGGGTTCAATGAGCAGTTCTTC.

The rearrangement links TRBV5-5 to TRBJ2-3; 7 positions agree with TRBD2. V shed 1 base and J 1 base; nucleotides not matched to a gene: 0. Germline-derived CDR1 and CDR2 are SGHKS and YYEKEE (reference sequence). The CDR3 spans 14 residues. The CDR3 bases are TGTGCCAGCAGCTTGCGGGGGGGCACAGATACGCAGTATTTT. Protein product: CASSLRGGTDTQYF. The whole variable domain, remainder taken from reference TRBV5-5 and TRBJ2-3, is DAGVTQSPTHLIKTRGQQVTLRCSPISGHKSVSWYQQVLGQGPQFIFQYYEKEERGRGNFPDRFSARQFPNYSSELNVNALLLGDSALYLCASSLRGGTDTQYFGPGTRLTVL.

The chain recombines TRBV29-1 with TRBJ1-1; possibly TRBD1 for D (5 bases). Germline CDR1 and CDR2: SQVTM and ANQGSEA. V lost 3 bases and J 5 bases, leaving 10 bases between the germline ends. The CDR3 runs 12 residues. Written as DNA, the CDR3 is TGCAGCGTTGATCCAGGGAGAACTGAAGCTTTCTTT. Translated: CSVDPGRTEAFF.

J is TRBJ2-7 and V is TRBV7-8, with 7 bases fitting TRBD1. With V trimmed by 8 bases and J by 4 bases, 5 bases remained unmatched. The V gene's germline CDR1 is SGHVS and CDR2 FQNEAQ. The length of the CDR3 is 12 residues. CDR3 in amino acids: CASSQGEYEQYF. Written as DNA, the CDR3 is TGTGCCAGCTCCCAGGGGGAGTACGAGCAGTACTTC.

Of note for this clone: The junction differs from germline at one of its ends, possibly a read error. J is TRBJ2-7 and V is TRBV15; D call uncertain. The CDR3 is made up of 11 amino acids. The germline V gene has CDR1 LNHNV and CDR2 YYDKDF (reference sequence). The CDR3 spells CATSRERTDVF. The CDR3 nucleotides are TGTGCCACCAGCAGAGAGCGGACGGATGTCTTC.

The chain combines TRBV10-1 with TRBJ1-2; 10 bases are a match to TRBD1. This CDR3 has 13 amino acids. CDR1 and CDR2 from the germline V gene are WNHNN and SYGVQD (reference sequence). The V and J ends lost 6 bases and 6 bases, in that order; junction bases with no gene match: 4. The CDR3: CASSAGTGDGYTF. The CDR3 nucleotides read TGCGCCAGCAGCGCCGGGACAGGGGATGGCTACACCTTC.

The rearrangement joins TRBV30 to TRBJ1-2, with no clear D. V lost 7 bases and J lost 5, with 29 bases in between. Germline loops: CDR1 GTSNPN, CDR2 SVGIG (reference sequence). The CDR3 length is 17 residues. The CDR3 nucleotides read TGTGCCTCCGGAACCTGGCTAGGACCAGTACAACGATATGGCTACACCTTC. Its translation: CASGTWLGPVQRYGYTF.